The 6 T cell receptor beta chains below all came from one sample that was sequenced in a study of T cell repertoires in cytomegalovirus infection (dated by TCRdb to between 2018 and 2021). The sequencing machine was an Illumina HiSeq 1500. TCRdb ran its own pipeline on the public reads, namely fastp trimming at Q25 and MiXCR clone calling, and kept in-frame beta chains. Rows are combined by CDR3 protein, so each entry shows the most common genes and DNA. The sample data list over 300,000 distinct CDR3 sequences, and roughly 15% of these were observed just once. The ten top clones hold more than 10% of the sample. Material for sequencing was PBMCs. All receptors come from a human donor in good health (CMV status not recorded). Some clones in this sample may be carry-over from other donors' samples.

This clonotype turned up a few times. This chain joins TRBV28 and TRBJ1-3; possible D gene TRBD1, 5 bases. V was cut by 5 bases and J by 4 bases, with 15 bases left in between. CDR3 size: 15 residues. CDR1 is MDHEN, CDR2 SYDVKM, per germline. CDR3 nucleotides: TGTGCCAGCAGTGTTCCGGGGGGTTTGGGAAACACCATATATTTT. It translates to CASSVPGGLGNTIYF.

This clonotype was counted only a few times. V gene TRBV5-4 combines with J gene TRBJ2-7, with 7 bases lining up with TRBD1. This CDR3 has 16 amino acids. Trimming cost V 4 bases and J 0 bases; bases outside gene matches: 10. Germline CDR1 SGHNT, CDR2 YYREEE (reference sequence). This CDR3 is CASSLPGQMNSYEQYF. CDR3 sequence (DNA): TGTGCCAGCAGCCTACCGGGACAGATGAACTCCTACGAGCAGTACTTC.

The table lists this clonotype with many counts. The rearrangement links TRBV6-1 to TRBJ1-5; D may be TRBD1 (5 bases). Germline lookup yields CDR1 MNHNS and CDR2 SASEGT. The germline V and J ends were trimmed by 9 bases and 6 bases, with 15 bases remaining between them. The CDR3 loop spans 13 amino acids. Written as DNA, the CDR3 is TGTGCCAGTAGTCCGGGGGAGGTTCAGCCCCAGCATTTT. It translates to CASSPGEVQPQHF.

The chain employs TRBV7-2 and TRBJ2-2, with 8 nucleotides matching TRBD2. This CDR3 comprises 12 residues. J was trimmed by 13 bases and V by 5 bases; bases with no gene match: 6. Germline V gene sequence: CDR1 SGHTA, CDR2 FQGNSA. Here the CDR3 reads CASSRGGSVLFF. The CDR3 DNA reads as TGTGCCAGCAGCCGGGGGGGGTCGGTGCTGTTTTTT.

V is TRBV10-3 and J is TRBJ1-1, with D maybe TRBD1 (5 bases). There are 14 residues in the CDR3. Trimming removed 3 bases from V and 1 base from J, with 9 bases in between. The germline V gene has CDR1 ENHRY and CDR2 SYGVKD. The chain's CDR3 is CAISDVGGNTEAFF. The CDR3 nucleotides are TGTGCCATCAGTGACGTGGGGGGGAACACTGAAGCTTTCTTT.

This clonotype was recorded many times. The chain links TRBV4-1 to TRBJ2-5, with D possibly matching TRBD2 (6 bases). Trimming removed 1 base at V and 3 bases at J, with 6 bases between. The germline V gene has CDR1 MGHRA and CDR2 YSYEKL. The CDR3 consists of 13 residues. This CDR3 is CASSQGGEETQYF. The CDR3 nucleotides read TGCGCCAGCAGCCAAGGGGGGGAAGAGACCCAGTACTTC.